The clone carrying this TCR beta chain was detected a few times. The entry originates in a study of blood T cells in healthy people across ages. Then a second PCR, running roughly 7 to 11 cycles, was carried out with a sample-barcoded 5' primer and a J-beta primer mix. TCRdb itself ran the 5' RACE reads through MiXCR, one entry per CDR3 protein. The sample holds around 800,000 distinct CDR3 sequences, roughly 25% seen once. CDR1 and CDR2 from the germline V gene are MNHEY and SVGAGI. Trimming pared 0 bases from V and 3 bases from J, leaving 12 bases between. This CDR3 comprises 16 residues. These data also formed part of another study, on T cells of mothers and their children. Turning to that study: Sequencing got over 9 million TCR beta CDR3 reads from each mother and approximately 3 million from each child. It was observed that no persistent microchimeric T cell clones could be detected.

The V and J genes are TRBV6-5 and TRBJ2-4; TRBD1 might be the D (6 bases). This receptor was obtained from a boy aged 5-17 years in good health. The sequencing sample was made of blood. The CDR3 DNA sequence: TGTGCCAGCAGTTACTCTGCAGGGGAAGGCAAAAACATTCAGTACTTC. Residues: CASSYSAGEGKNIQYF.